Listed here is a single TCR beta chain. This CDR3 region has 15 residues. V shed 0 bases and J 7 bases; nucleotides not matched to a gene: 7. Per germline, CDR1 SGDLS and CDR2 YYNGEE. The sample comes from a study of blood T cell repertoires in COVID-19. Study overall: Samples taken during acute and convalescent COVID-19 were collected in the United States, Italy and Spain. The analysed material was cDNA or gDNA that came from T cells, B-cell-depleted T cells, or PBMCs.

Authors' analysis steps: Amplification of reference gene primers provided the estimated nucleated cell counts. Sequencing was performed with immunoSEQ multiplex PCR; in TCRdb, only in-frame clones are kept and a portion is missing. That table gives V, J and clone size, and the DNA gave D and trimming. Seen here are more than 95,000 clones, over 55% observed once, and the top ten hold approximately 2.1%. V gene TRBV9 combines with J gene TRBJ2-1; 7 nucleotides match TRBD2. The sequenced material came from peripheral blood. The source of this sequence is a woman between 70 and 85 years old with acute or convalescent COVID-19. The CDR3 is CASSVGAGDLNEQFF. The CDR3, as DNA: TGTGCCAGCAGCGTAGGCGCGGGGGATTTGAATGAGCAGTTCTTC.